This TCR beta chain was recorded in a study of T cells in Graves' hyperthyroidism and ophthalmopathy. The wider study: Peripheral blood sampling occurred at initial diagnosis, before any treatment.

The CDR3 is 15 amino acids. Trimming cost V 3 bases and J 8 bases, with 19 bases left between them. Germline assignment: CDR1 LGHNA and CDR2 YNFKEQ. Regions amplified from RNA transcripts were the TCR beta CDR3 regions. An initial round of RT-PCR targeting the TCR CDR3 relied on the HTBI primer set. TCRdb called the multiplex PCR reads again in MiXCR, with one record for every CDR3 protein. The sample includes about 760,000 distinct CDR3 sequences, under 45% seen only once; the top ten take around 29%. This clonotype has ten or more counts. Its antigen is as yet unknown. Whole-study findings and limits: In blood, most of the thyroid clonotypes expanded above 0.001 were also present.

The V and J genes are TRBV4-2 and TRBJ1-2, with TRBD1 as a possible D gene (5 bases). The sequence came from a woman aged 40 to 50 with Graves' hyperthyroidism. Sequenced: blood. The CDR3 loop reads CASSHAGDVGRGYTF. Written as DNA, the CDR3 is TGTGCCAGCAGCCATGCTGGGGACGTCGGGAGGGGCTACACCTTC.